This TCR beta chain stems from a study of blood T cell repertoires in COVID-19 (TCRdb year 2020). Background on the whole study: Collaborator samples came from the United States, Italy and Spain and covered acute and convalescent phases of COVID-19. The prospective study material was composed of cDNA or gDNA derived from T cells, B-cell-depleted T cells, or PBMCs. The dataset comprised deeply sampled blood TCRbeta repertoires from subjects exposed to, actively infected with, or recovered from COVID-19. The repertoires were released in a freely available public database intended as a resource for research on the immune response to SARS-CoV-2. Samples were obtained from the ongoing ImmuneRACE study (first 160 participants) and from over 1,000 subjects provided by 6 global collaborators. Nearly every sample came with metadata listing a de-identified subject ID, COVID-19 status, age in years and sex. Where HLA class I and class II types were available, the types were taken from metadata supplied by the sample provider, not from assay-based typing.

Here is what the overall study found, with its caveats: The quantity of clinical and demographic metadata differed by source and by participant and was supplied without curation.

Comments on this clone: The antigen this receptor binds is unknown. No clone much larger than this one lies a single base away; base qualities are absent.

CDR1 and CDR2 are drawn from the germline V gene: KGHDR, SFDVKD. The CDR3 runs 14 residues from the cysteine to the phenylalanine. The CDR3 DNA has 42 bases and is translated from base 1. V is trimmed back by 4 bases and J by 7 bases, and the junction contains 5 bases that no gene match accounts for. In Seattle, one collaborating source enrolled patients while the infection was active and tracked those patients longitudinally over the course of disease. Whole blood was collected in K2EDTA tubes by collaborating institutions according to the institutions' own protocols. For TCRbeta analysis, collaborator samples were shipped as frozen whole blood, as isolated PBMCs, or as DNA extracted from either sample type. TCRbeta CDR3 regions were amplified from genomic DNA by means of the immunoSEQ Assay, a bias-controlled multiplex PCR. On the study's bioinformatics: The number of nucleated cells in each sample was estimated from the amplification of reference gene primers within the assay. To quantify the absolute abundance of each unique TCRbeta CDR3 rearrangement, sequence reads were collapsed and filtered. For each sample, productive Simpson clonality was calculated as the square root of Simpson's diversity index over productive rearrangements. TCRdb holds this immuneACCESS table with in-frame rearrangements only. Some clones are missing; in checked studies, unresolved V genes explain under half, and the rest has no known cause. The D gene and trimming were derived from the DNA, and the V and J assignments and clone size from that table. This sample lists about 340,000 clones; about 90% were detected once. Of the sample, around 6.6% falls within the top ten clones.

The receptor comes from a woman in her seventies with COVID-19, enrolled during active disease. The V and J genes are TRBV24-1 and TRBJ1-2; 10 junctional bases match TRBD1. Sequenced input: peripheral blood. This receptor has the CDR3 CATSDLDRGGGYTF. The DNA sequence is TGTGCCACCAGTGACCTGGACAGGGGGGGTGGCTACACCTTC.